This record looks at one TCR beta chain sequence and its context. This sample stems from a study of blood T cell repertoires in COVID-19. As for the study in general: Italy, Spain and the United States were the sources of the convalescent and acute COVID-19 samples.

Generated by immunoSEQ multiplex PCR, the TCRdb table keeps only in-frame clones and is missing some. Here the sample spans about 290,000 clones, 89% being singletons. The sequence derives from a woman in her thirties or forties who had recovered from COVID-19. Material for sequencing was peripheral blood.

Written as DNA, the CDR3 is TGTGCCAGCAGCTTAGGAGGGGGACACAATGAGCAGTTCTTC. It is translated as CASSLGGGHNEQFF. The chain links TRBV11-1 to TRBJ2-1, with D perhaps TRBD1 (6 bases). This CDR3 contains 14 residues. The germline gives CDR1 SGHAT, CDR2 FQDESV (reference sequence). V was trimmed by 1 base and J by 5 bases, leaving 9 bases between them. Using reference TRBV11-1 and TRBJ2-1 for the parts outside the CDR3, the full variable domain is EAEVAQSPRYKITEKSQAVAFWCDPISGHATLYWYRQILGQGPELLVQFQDESVVDDSQLPKDRFSAERLKGVDSTLKIQPAELGDSAMYLCASSLGGGHNEQFFGPGTRLTVL.